This T cell receptor beta chain was retrieved from a study of cytomegalovirus exposure and HLA in healthy donors. On the study more broadly: A preliminary data release comprised 80 million or so unique TCRs obtained from HLA-typed donors.

The CDR3 has 19 residues. CDR1 is LNHDA and CDR2 is SQIVND in the germline V gene (reference sequence). Between the trimmed V and J ends, which lost 0 bases and 5 bases, there was a span of 23 bases. For this clone: Its target is not known.

PCR primers comprised 60 Vbeta and 13 Jbeta primers. Here immunoSEQ multiplex PCR was the method, and the copy in TCRdb shows in-frame clones only, minus some. The data include some 200,000 clones; the top ten clones carry 0.74%. The study's findings and limits: A later analysis showed that HLA-associated TCR beta chains had undergone more clonal expansion than equally common others. In a later analysis, a missense DCLRE1C variant was linked to TCR beta V- and J-gene trimming. With DRB1 most and HLA-C fewest, TCR association rates differed between HLA loci in a later analysis.

This sequence originates from a boy aged 10-17 years in good health and CMV-seronegative. Sample: PBMCs. The chain links TRBV19 to TRBJ1-5; the D gene is possibly TRBD1 (5 bases). The CDR3 protein is CASSIDQHEARGFDQPQHF. In DNA, the CDR3 is TGTGCCAGTAGTATAGATCAACATGAGGCCCGGGGGTTTGATCAGCCCCAGCATTTT.